This T cell receptor beta chain was identified during a study of cytomegalovirus exposure and HLA in healthy donors. Broader study findings: Associated with HLA alleles at 0.05 false discovery rate in a later analysis were some 18,000 TCR beta sequences. A later analysis showed that HLA-associated TCR beta chains had undergone more clonal expansion than equally common others.

With respect to this clone: The antigen remains unidentified.

This CDR3 has 16 amino acids. In germline, CDR1 is MRHNA, CDR2 SNTAGT. Losses at the gene ends were 6 bases for V and 6 bases for J; bases not matched to a gene: 11. PCR was performed using 60 Vbeta and 13 Jbeta primers. Sequencing used immunoSEQ multiplex PCR; TCRdb keeps in-frame clones, though not all of them. The profile covers 130,000 to 150,000 clones, with more than 60% appearing a single time and 2.8% taken by the ten largest. The sequence was collected from a male donor in good health and CMV-seronegative. The chain carries TRBV6-4 and TRBJ2-1; 10 nucleotides align to TRBD2. Sequencing was done on a sample of PBMCs. This CDR3 reads CASSEKWTSGPNEQFF. DNA for the CDR3: TGTGCCAGCAGCGAAAAATGGACTAGCGGTCCCAATGAGCAGTTCTTC.